Given below is one T cell receptor beta chain in context. Which antigen it targets is not known. There are no base qualities to consult, and no much larger clone falls within one base. At the junction V is shortened by 2 bases and J by 0 bases, with 10 bases in between. Spanning cysteine to phenylalanine, the CDR3 consists of 16 amino acids. The only DNA kept is the CDR3, 48 bases in frame from the first base. In the germline V gene, CDR1 corresponds to MRHNA and CDR2 to SNTAGT. This entry comes from a study of post-analysis software for immune sequencing data (dated by TCRdb to between 2014 and 2017). About the study as a whole: Recorded disease courses included relapsing-remitting, secondary progressive and progressive-relapsing multiple sclerosis, with some patients lacking subtype annotation. Patient repertoires were compared against 11 previously published healthy control repertoires from donors aged 6 to 25 years. A subset of samples was prepared in parallel using single-end sample barcoding, then pooled and co-amplified after Illumina adapter ligation.

Study-wide findings and limitations: Significantly higher frequencies in patients than in controls were found for several TRBV segments, including TRBV5-6, TRBV5-1 and TRBV20-1. The multiple sclerosis patient group was slightly younger than the control group. Normalized Chao1 diversity was significantly lower in multiple sclerosis patients than controls, suggesting substantial peripheral T-cell clonal expansion. Strong co-clustering of samples prepared in the same batch was shown by direct clustering with F measure, prompting a batch-effect correction.

To demonstrate the VDJtools post-analysis software, TCR beta repertoires were profiled from the peripheral blood of about 14 young patients with multiple sclerosis. Multiple sclerosis patients were children and adolescents aged about 6 to 17 years. The library relied on PCR. The sequencing machine was an Illumina HiSeq 2500. To reduce PCR and sequencing biases, unique molecular identifiers were built into the TCR beta cDNA libraries. Every 1 to 10 million input T cells yielded 500,000 or so cDNA molecules, meaning each molecule approximated one T cell. The patient libraries were prepared and sequenced with the same protocol used for the earlier healthy control dataset. Samples belonging to the same batch were prepared together, multiplexed and sequenced on a shared HiSeq lane. As for the original processing: Raw barcoded reads were processed with MIGEC, discarding single-read molecular identifier groups before consensus assembly and CDR3 extraction. VDJtools was used for post-analysis of the clonotype tables, with diversity normalized by down-sampling every dataset to the smallest sample size. In repertoire overlap clustering, CDR3 amino acid sequences, but not nucleotide sequences, were matched to correct batch-related cross-sample contamination. Starting from the raw public reads, TCRdb applied fastp trimming at Q25, assembled clones with MiXCR and retained in-frame beta chains. Each entry is one CDR3 protein sequence, shown with its most common DNA and genes. The V and J calls reflect TCRdb's pipeline rather than the authors' work. For this sample there are about 260,000 distinct CDR3 sequences; 36% appear just once. Clones ranked in the top ten supply more than 4% of the sample.

The sequence joins TRBV6-4 to TRBJ2-2; the D gene is possibly TRBD1, with 5 bases matching. This TCR came from a girl aged 5-17 years with multiple sclerosis. Input material: blood. The DNA reads as follows: TGTGCCAGCAGTGACAGGGGCTTCGCGAACACCGGGGAGCTGTTTTTT. Translated, it gives CASSDRGFANTGELFF.